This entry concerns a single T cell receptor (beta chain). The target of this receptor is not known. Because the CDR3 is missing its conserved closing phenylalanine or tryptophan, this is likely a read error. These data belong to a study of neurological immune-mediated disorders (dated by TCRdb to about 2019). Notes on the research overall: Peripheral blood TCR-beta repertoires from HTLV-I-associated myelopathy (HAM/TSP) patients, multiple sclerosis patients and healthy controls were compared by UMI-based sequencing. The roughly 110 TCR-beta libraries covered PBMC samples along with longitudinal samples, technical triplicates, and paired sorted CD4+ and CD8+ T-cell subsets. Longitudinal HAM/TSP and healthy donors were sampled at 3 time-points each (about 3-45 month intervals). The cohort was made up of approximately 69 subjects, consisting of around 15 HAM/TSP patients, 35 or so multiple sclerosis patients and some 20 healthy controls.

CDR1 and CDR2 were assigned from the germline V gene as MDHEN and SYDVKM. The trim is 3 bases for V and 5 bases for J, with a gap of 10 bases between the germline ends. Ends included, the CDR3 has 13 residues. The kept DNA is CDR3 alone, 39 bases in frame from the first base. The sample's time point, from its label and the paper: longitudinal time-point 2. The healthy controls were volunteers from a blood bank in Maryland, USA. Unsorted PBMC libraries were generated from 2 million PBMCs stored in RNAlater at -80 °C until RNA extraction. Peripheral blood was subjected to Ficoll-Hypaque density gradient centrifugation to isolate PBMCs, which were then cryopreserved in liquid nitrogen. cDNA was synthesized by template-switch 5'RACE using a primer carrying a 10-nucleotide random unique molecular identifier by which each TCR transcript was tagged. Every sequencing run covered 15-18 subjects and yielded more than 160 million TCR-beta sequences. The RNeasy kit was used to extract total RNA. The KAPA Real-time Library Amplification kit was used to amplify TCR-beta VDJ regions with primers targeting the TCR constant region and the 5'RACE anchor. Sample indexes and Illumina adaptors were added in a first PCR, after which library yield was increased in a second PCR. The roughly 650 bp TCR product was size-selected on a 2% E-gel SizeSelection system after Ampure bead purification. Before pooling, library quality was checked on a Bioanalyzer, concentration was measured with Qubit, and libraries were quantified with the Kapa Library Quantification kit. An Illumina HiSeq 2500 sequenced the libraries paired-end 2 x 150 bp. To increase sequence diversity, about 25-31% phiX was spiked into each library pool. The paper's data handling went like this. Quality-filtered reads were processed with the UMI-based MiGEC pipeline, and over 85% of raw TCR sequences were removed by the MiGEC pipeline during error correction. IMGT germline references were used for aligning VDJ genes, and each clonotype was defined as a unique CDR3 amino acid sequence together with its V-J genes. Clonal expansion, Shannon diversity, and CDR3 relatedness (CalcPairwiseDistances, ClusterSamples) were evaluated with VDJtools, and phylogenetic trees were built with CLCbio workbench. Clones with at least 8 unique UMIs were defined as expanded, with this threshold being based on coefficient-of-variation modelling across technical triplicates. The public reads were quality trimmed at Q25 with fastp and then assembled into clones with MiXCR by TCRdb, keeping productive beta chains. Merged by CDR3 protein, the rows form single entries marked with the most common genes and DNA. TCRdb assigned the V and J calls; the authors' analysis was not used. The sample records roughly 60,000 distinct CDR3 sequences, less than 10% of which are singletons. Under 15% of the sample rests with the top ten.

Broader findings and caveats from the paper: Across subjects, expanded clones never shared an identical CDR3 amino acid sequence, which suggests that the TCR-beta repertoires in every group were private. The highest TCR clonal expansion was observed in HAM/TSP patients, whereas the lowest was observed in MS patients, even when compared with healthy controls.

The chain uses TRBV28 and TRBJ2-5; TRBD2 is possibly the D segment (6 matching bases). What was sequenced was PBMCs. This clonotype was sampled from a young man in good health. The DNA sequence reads TGTGCCAGCAGTTTCCCGGGGGTGGAGACCCAGTACATC. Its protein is CASSFPGVETQYI.